The clone carrying this TCR beta chain has more than one count but fewer than ten. Germline V gene lookup returns CDR1 SGHNT and CDR2 YYREEE (reference sequence). This CDR3 spans 14 amino acids. V lost 4 bases and J lost 3; bases outside the gene matches: 3. This entry belongs to a study of blood T cell repertoires in COVID-19. In the study's own analysis: Amplification from reference gene primers served as the basis for estimated nucleated cell counts. Here immunoSEQ multiplex PCR was the method, and the copy in TCRdb shows in-frame clones only, minus some. That table gives V, J and clone size, and the DNA gave D and trimming. The sample contains around 200,000 clones, just over 85% of which appear only once.

The genes are TRBV5-4 and TRBJ1-2, with 10 bases aligning to TRBD1. Sequenced input: peripheral blood. This TCR came from a man aged 45-60 years with acute or convalescent COVID-19. CDR3 in DNA: TGTGCCAGCAGCCCCGGGACAGGGGACTATGGCTACACCTTC. It specifies CASSPGTGDYGYTF.